The 31 T cell receptor beta chains listed next were all sequenced from one sample in a study of cytomegalovirus exposure and HLA in healthy donors. Libraries were prepared by immunoSEQ multiplex PCR; TCRdb keeps only in-frame clonotypes and omits some of them. The table shows roughly 190,000 clones, with about 89% occurring only once. Material for sequencing was PBMCs. Receptor source: a man aged 25 to 40 in good health and CMV-seropositive.

The chain couples TRBV5-1 to TRBJ1-1; D possibly corresponds to TRBD1 (5 bases). Trimming stripped 0 bases from V and 0 bases from J, with 9 bases between. In germline, CDR1 is SGHRS, CDR2 YFSETQ. CDR3 length: 15 amino acids. This chain's CDR3 is CASSLGEGLNTEAFF. The CDR3 nucleotides are TGCGCCAGCAGCTTGGGCGAGGGGTTGAACACTGAAGCTTTCTTT.

In this sample, this clone is medium-sized. The chain recombines TRBV7-3 with TRBJ1-2; D possibly corresponds to TRBD1 (5 bases). This CDR3 has 15 amino acids. Deletions cut 1 base from V and 7 bases from J, with 16 bases between. Germline V gene data show CDR1 as SGHTA and CDR2 as FQGTGA. CDR3: CASSLIPGTMGGYTF. CDR3 DNA: TGTGCCAGCAGCTTAATTCCAGGGACGATGGGTGGCTACACCTTC.

The rearrangement joins TRBV7-2 to TRBJ2-5; TRBD1 agrees at 10 bases. The CDR3 sequence is 17 residues long. Germline V gene data show CDR1 as SGHTA and CDR2 as FQGNSA. With V trimmed by 5 bases and J by 1 base, 10 bases remained unmatched. The CDR3 nucleotides are TGTGCCAGCAGCCCTAAAGAAGACAGGGGGCCCCAAGAGACCCAGTACTTC. It translates to CASSPKEDRGPQETQYF.

This chain connects TRBV6-6 to TRBJ2-1, with TRBD1 matching 8 bases. Germline-derived CDR1 and CDR2 are MNHNY and SVGAGI (reference sequence). The trim removed 6 bases at V and 7 bases at J, leaving 11 bases unmatched. The CDR3 loop spans 15 amino acids. This CDR3 reads CASSNGTQGGNEQFF. The CDR3 DNA sequence: TGTGCCAGCAGCAACGGGACACAGGGGGGAAATGAGCAGTTCTTC.

This clone was picked up a small number of times. The genes are TRBV2 and TRBJ2-2; D unresolved. Germline CDR1 is SNHLY and CDR2 is FYNNEI. V gave up 4 bases and J gave up 1 base, with 4 bases separating them. The CDR3 covers 13 residues. CDR3 region: CASSGRNTGELFF. The CDR3 bases are TGTGCCAGCAGTGGACGGAACACCGGGGAGCTGTTTTTT.

CDR3 in DNA: TGTGCCAGCAGCTTGGGCTCTCGGGACCGCCTGTTCTTC. Amino acid sequence: CASSLGSRDRLFF. The chain couples TRBV7-9 to TRBJ2-1; D might be TRBD1 or TRBD2, each matching 5 bases. CDR3 length: 13 residues. CDR1 and CDR2 from the germline V gene are SEHNR and FQNEAQ (reference sequence). The V gene lost 3 bases and the J gene lost 15 bases, with 18 bases spanning the gap.

J is TRBJ1-1 and V is TRBV29-1; D is ambiguous. This CDR3 contains 15 residues. Per germline, CDR1 SQVTM and CDR2 ANQGSEA. The V gene lost 0 bases and the J gene lost 2 bases, with 13 bases spanning the gap. DNA of the CDR3: TGCAGCGTTGAAGATCGTTGGACGTCTAACACTGAAGCTTTCTTT. Translation gives CSVEDRWTSNTEAFF.

The chain combines TRBV6-5 with TRBJ1-1; no clear D. The V gene's germline CDR1 is MNHEY and CDR2 SVGAGI. V was cut by 8 bases and J by 3 bases, with 13 bases left in between. This CDR3 spans 13 amino acids. The CDR3 here is CASSQSTYTEAFF. CDR3 nucleotide sequence: TGTGCCAGCTCACAGTCTACGTACACTGAAGCTTTCTTT.

The chain carries TRBV7-2 and TRBJ1-2; D is undetermined. Germline CDR1 and CDR2: SGHTA and FQGNSA. The CDR3 sequence is 15 residues long. The germline V and J ends were trimmed by 3 bases and 8 bases, with 19 bases remaining between them. This CDR3 is CASSLKGPPGFGYTF. Here the CDR3 DNA reads TGTGCCAGCAGCTTGAAAGGCCCTCCTGGATTCGGCTACACCTTC.

The V gene is TRBV6-5, the J gene TRBJ1-2; tentatively, D is TRBD1 (5 bases). V gave up 3 bases and J gave up 3 bases, with 14 bases separating them. The length of the CDR3 is 15 residues. Germline CDR1 reads MNHEY; CDR2 reads SVGAGI. CDR3 nucleotide sequence: TGTGCCAGCAGTTATGGGGCAGTCAGGGACTATGGCTACACCTTC. Translation gives CASSYGAVRDYGYTF.

The chain uses TRBV7-9 and TRBJ1-2; D remains ambiguous. V gave up 2 bases and J gave up 2 bases, with 21 bases separating them. Germline lookup yields CDR1 SEHNR and CDR2 FQNEAQ (reference sequence). The CDR3 totals 18 residues. CDR3 sequence reads: CASSLPAARSPRNYGYTF. The CDR3 bases are TGTGCCAGCAGCTTACCGGCGGCCAGGAGCCCGCGAAACTATGGCTACACCTTC. Full variable domain (remainder filled in from reference TRBV7-9 and TRBJ1-2): DTGVSQNPRHKITKRGQNVTFRCDPISEHNRLYWYRQTLGQGPEFLTYFQNEAQLEKSRLLSDRFSAERPKGSFSTLEIQRTEQGDSAMYLCASSLPAARSPRNYGYTFGSGTRLTVV.

This rearrangement joins TRBV6-1 to TRBJ2-7; 8 bases are shared with TRBD1. Per the germline V gene, CDR1 is MNHNS and CDR2 is SASEGT. The CDR3 spans 15 residues. Unmatched junction bases numbered 13, after V lost 6 bases and J lost 6 bases. CDR3 residues: CASRGTGHQASEQYF. The CDR3 coding sequence is TGTGCCAGCAGAGGGACAGGCCACCAAGCGAGCGAGCAGTACTTC.

The chain is built from TRBV5-1 and TRBJ2-5; D perhaps matches TRBD1 (5 bases). CDR1 is SGHRS, CDR2 YFSETQ, per germline. The length of the CDR3 is 13 residues. Trimming left V 2 bases short and J 4 bases short, with 9 bases between. CDR3 in amino acids: CASSLGVRETQYF. In nucleotides, the CDR3 is TGCGCCAGCAGCTTAGGGGTACGAGAGACCCAGTACTTC.

This clone was picked up a small number of times. The chain has TRBV27 and TRBJ2-7; 12 bases are shared with TRBD2. The CDR3 covers 15 residues. V lost 4 bases to trimming and J lost 1 base; unmatched junction nucleotides: 2. Germline lookup yields CDR1 MNHEY and CDR2 SMNVEV (reference sequence). CDR3 DNA sequence: TGTGCCAGCAGTTCCCTAGCGGGAGGGTCCTACGAGCAGTACTTC. Protein product: CASSSLAGGSYEQYF.

The CDR3 nucleotides are TGTGCCAGCAGCGCAGACAGGGACACTGAAGCTTTCTTT. This sequence encodes CASSADRDTEAFF. V usage is TRBV7-3 and J usage is TRBJ1-1, with 7 bases that match TRBD1. From germline, CDR1 is SGHTA and CDR2 FQGTGA. The CDR3 consists of 13 residues. Trimming removed 5 bases from V and 3 bases from J; junction bases left unmatched: 3.

This clone was picked up one time. The chain combines TRBV28 with TRBJ1-2; possible D gene TRBD1, 6 bases. The germline V gene has CDR1 MDHEN and CDR2 SYDVKM. The CDR3 covers 12 residues. V was cut by 5 bases and J by 8 bases, with 12 bases left in between. CDR3 region: CASSTRGGGYTF. In nucleotides, the CDR3 is TGTGCCAGCAGTACTAGGGGGGGCGGCTACACCTTC.

The chain joins TRBV7-8 to TRBJ1-2; 8 nucleotides line up with TRBD1. Germline loops: CDR1 SGHVS, CDR2 FQNEAQ. This CDR3 has 16 residues. J was trimmed by 0 bases and V by 5 bases; bases with no gene match: 8. The CDR3 sequence: CASSQGTGKANYGYTF. The CDR3 nucleotides read TGTGCCAGCAGCCAAGGGACAGGCAAAGCTAACTATGGCTACACCTTC.

As DNA, the CDR3 is TGTGCCAGTAGTATTGGTACAGGGGGTACCTACGAGCAGTACTTC. It yields the protein CASSIGTGGTYEQYF. The chain joins TRBV19 to TRBJ2-7; the match to TRBD1 covers 8 bases. The length of the CDR3 is 15 residues. J gave up 2 bases and V 3 bases, and 6 bases lay outside the gene matches. Per the germline V gene, CDR1 is LNHDA and CDR2 is SQIVND (reference sequence). The variable domain in full, completed from reference TRBV19 and TRBJ2-7, reads DGGITQSPKYLFRKEGQNVTLSCEQNLNHDAMYWYRQDPGQGLRLIYYSQIVNDFQKGDIAEGYSVSREKKESFPLTVTSAQKNPTAFYLCASSIGTGGTYEQYFGPGTRLTVT.

This rearrangement joins TRBV2 to TRBJ2-2, with D unclear. Germline V CDR1 and CDR2: SNHLY, FYNNEI. The V end was cut by 5 bases, the J end by 6 bases, with 7 bases between. The CDR3 extends over 12 amino acids. The CDR3 loop is CASSPIPGELFF. The CDR3 DNA follows: TGTGCCAGCAGTCCTATTCCCGGGGAGCTGTTTTTT.

The rearrangement uses TRBV30 and TRBJ1-3; 10 nucleotides agree with TRBD1. Trimming removed 4 bases from V and 2 bases from J; junction bases left unmatched: 8. This CDR3 has 16 residues. The germline gives CDR1 GTSNPN, CDR2 SVGIG (reference sequence). The CDR3 spells CAWKVSTGGPGNTIYF. In DNA form, the CDR3 reads TGTGCCTGGAAGGTCTCGACAGGGGGCCCTGGAAACACCATATATTTT.

This clone is a singleton in its sample. CDR3 DNA sequence: TGTGCCTGGAGGGTAGTCTCTGGAAACACCATATATTTT. Protein product: CAWRVVSGNTIYF. The rearrangement joins TRBV30 to TRBJ1-3, with D hard to call. The CDR3 covers 13 residues. Per germline, CDR1 GTSNPN and CDR2 SVGIG (reference sequence). V was pared by 3 bases and J by 0 bases, with 6 bases between.

V usage is TRBV6-1 and J usage is TRBJ2-1; 10 nucleotides match TRBD1. Germline-derived CDR1 and CDR2 are MNHNS and SASEGT. J gave up 7 bases and V 0 bases, and 3 bases lay outside the gene matches. The CDR3 spans 15 residues. The CDR3 loop reads CASSEARTGGNEQFF. The CDR3 DNA sequence: TGTGCCAGCAGTGAAGCCAGGACAGGGGGGAATGAGCAGTTCTTC.

This chain joins TRBV7-2 and TRBJ1-3; no clear D. Deletions cut 5 bases from V and 0 bases from J, with 14 bases between. CDR3 length: 16 amino acids. CDR1 SGHTA and CDR2 FQGNSA come from the germline V gene. CDR3 coding DNA: TGTGCCAGCAGCCCACGCTGGGCTGGCTCTGGAAACACCATATATTTT. Its translation: CASSPRWAGSGNTIYF.

This clone has just one count. This sequence joins TRBV7-6 and TRBJ2-5; 9 bases are shared with TRBD2. Trimming removed 1 base from V and 3 bases from J; junction bases left unmatched: 3. CDR1 SGHVS and CDR2 FNYEAQ come from the germline V gene. The CDR3 spans 15 residues. CDR3 sequence (DNA): TGTGCCAGCAGCTTAGGACTAGCGGAGAAAGAGACCCAGTACTTC. It translates to CASSLGLAEKETQYF.

The chain couples TRBV11-2 to TRBJ2-7, with D unresolved. V lost 4 bases and J lost 4, with 17 bases in between. CDR1 and CDR2 (germline): SGHAT, FQNNGV. The CDR3 has 15 residues. The CDR3 is CASSSLWAEMYEQYF. DNA for the CDR3: TGTGCCAGCAGCTCTCTTTGGGCCGAGATGTACGAGCAGTACTTC.

The chain has TRBV5-4 and TRBJ2-2; no clear D. The germline gives CDR1 SGHNT, CDR2 YYREEE (reference sequence). The CDR3 contains 13 residues. V lost 4 bases and J lost 4, with 8 bases in between. CDR3 DNA: TGTGCCAGCAGCCACGTTCCCACCGGGGAGCTGTTTTTT. This encodes CASSHVPTGELFF.

The chain joins TRBV5-6 to TRBJ2-6, with D uncertain. V was trimmed by 0 bases and J by 4 bases, leaving 2 bases between them. The CDR3 runs 13 residues. Germline CDR1 and CDR2: SGHDT and YYEEEE. The CDR3 sequence: CASSLVGANVLTF. CDR3 bases: TGTGCCAGCAGCTTGGTCGGGGCCAACGTCCTGACTTTC.

The rearrangement joins TRBV4-1 to TRBJ2-3; perhaps TRBD2 as D (5 bases). Per germline, CDR1 MGHRA and CDR2 YSYEKL. The germline V and J ends were trimmed by 4 bases and 0 bases, with 11 bases remaining between them. This CDR3 contains 15 residues. CDR3 DNA sequence: TGCGCCAGCAGCCCAGACGGGGTTAGCACAGATACGCAGTATTTT. Protein product: CASSPDGVSTDTQYF.

The chain recombines TRBV10-3 with TRBJ1-2; 10 positions match TRBD1. The CDR3 runs to 16 residues. The V gene's germline CDR1 is ENHRY and CDR2 SYGVKD. Germline trimming cut 2 bases from V and 8 bases from J; bases unmatched to any gene: 11. The chain's CDR3 is CAISETLTGGYRGYTF. CDR3 DNA: TGTGCCATCAGTGAGACCCTGACAGGGGGCTATAGAGGCTACACCTTC.

The rearrangement joins TRBV5-1 to TRBJ2-1, with TRBD1 matching over 7 bases. CDR3 size: 14 residues. The V segment lost 0 bases and the J segment 10 bases; nucleotides outside the gene matches: 7. Germline V gene lookup returns CDR1 SGHRS and CDR2 YFSETQ. CDR3 residues: CASSLGQGDREQFF. The CDR3 DNA reads as TGCGCCAGCAGCTTGGGCCAGGGGGATAGAGAGCAGTTCTTC. Using reference TRBV5-1 and TRBJ2-1 for the parts outside the CDR3, the full variable domain is KAGVTQTPRYLIKTRGQQVTLSCSPISGHRSVSWYQQTPGQGLQFLFEYFSETQRNKGNFPGRFSGRQFSNSRSEMNVSTLELGDSALYLCASSLGQGDREQFFGPGTRLTVL.

V is TRBV27 and J is TRBJ2-5; 9 bases match TRBD1. Trimming took 5 bases from V and 4 from J; bases not matched to a gene: 5. This CDR3 comprises 14 residues. Looked up from germline, CDR1 is MNHEY and CDR2 is SMNVEV (reference sequence). This CDR3 reads CASSRPGQGETQYF. CDR3 in DNA: TGTGCCAGCAGTAGACCGGGACAGGGAGAGACCCAGTACTTC.